These 18 T cell receptor beta chains share one sample of origin, sequenced in a study of blood T cells in healthy people across ages. The authors ran a second PCR of 7 to 11 cycles using a sample-barcoded 5' primer and a J-beta primer mix. TCRdb re-called the 5' RACE reads with MiXCR, one entry per CDR3 protein. The sample has around 990,000 distinct CDR3 sequences, around 27% seen once; the top ten hold around 0.75%. These records were also assigned to another study, of T cells of mothers and their children.

Sequenced input: blood. These receptors were collected from a girl aged 2-10 years in good health.

This clonotype was picked up a small number of times. The chain employs TRBV6-4 and TRBJ1-1; TRBD1 matches 9 bases. Per the germline V gene, CDR1 is MRHNA and CDR2 is SNTAGT. This CDR3 has 14 amino acids. J gave up 4 bases and V 5 bases, and 5 bases lay outside the gene matches. The chain's CDR3 is CASSRDRVSTEAFF. The DNA of the CDR3 is TGTGCCAGCAGTCGGGACAGGGTCAGCACTGAAGCTTTCTTT.

This rearrangement joins TRBV7-8 to TRBJ2-3, with D possibly matching TRBD2 (6 bases). The CDR3 extends over 16 amino acids. V gave up 4 bases and J gave up 0 bases, with 14 bases separating them. Germline V lookup: CDR1 SGHVS, CDR2 FQNEAQ. The CDR3 region is CASSWARGSSTDTQYF. The CDR3 DNA is TGTGCCAGCAGCTGGGCGCGGGGTTCTAGCACAGATACGCAGTATTTT.

This chain joins TRBV5-1 and TRBJ2-5; TRBD1 is a possible D gene (5 bases). In germline, CDR1 is SGHRS, CDR2 YFSETQ. V was shortened by 0 bases and J by 4 bases, with 10 bases between the two germline ends. CDR3 size: 14 residues. CDR3 in amino acids: CASSLEKGIETQYF. The CDR3 nucleotides read TGCGCCAGCAGCTTGGAGAAGGGGATAGAGACCCAGTACTTC. The full variable domain, with the rest looked up from reference TRBV5-1 and TRBJ2-5, is KAGVTQTPRYLIKTRGQQVTLSCSPISGHRSVSWYQQTPGQGLQFLFEYFSETQRNKGNFPGRFSGRQFSNSRSEMNVSTLELGDSALYLCASSLEKGIETQYFGPGTRLLVL.

The rearrangement uses TRBV5-1 and TRBJ2-1; possible D gene TRBD2, 6 bases. This CDR3 has 14 amino acids. The V end lost 4 bases, the J end lost 2 bases, and 10 bases lay between the germline ends. In germline, CDR1 is SGHRS, CDR2 YFSETQ. CDR3: CASSGVAAYNEQFF. The CDR3 nucleotides read TGCGCCAGCAGCGGGGTAGCGGCCTACAATGAGCAGTTCTTC.

This chain links TRBV29-1 with TRBJ2-4, with unresolved D. Germline-derived CDR1 and CDR2 are SQVTM and ANQGSEA. Trimming removed 4 bases at V and 5 bases at J, with 3 bases between. The length of the CDR3 is 10 residues. DNA of the CDR3: TGCAGCGTTGCAGAAAACATTCAGTACTTC. It yields the protein CSVAENIQYF.

V gene TRBV7-8 combines with J gene TRBJ1-2; D uncertain. V was clipped by 1 base and J by 6 bases, with 9 bases between them. Germline V CDR1 and CDR2: SGHVS, FQNEAQ. The CDR3 totals 13 residues. CDR3 DNA: TGTGCCAGCAGCTTAGTAGGAGTAAATGGCTACACCTTC. Its translation: CASSLVGVNGYTF. Together with reference TRBV7-8 and TRBJ1-2, the CDR3 gives the full variable domain: GAGVSQSPRYKVAKRGQDVALRCDPISGHVSLFWYQQALGQGPEFLTYFQNEAQLDKSGLPSDRFFAERPEGSVSTLKIQRTQQEDSAVYLCASSLVGVNGYTFGSGTRLTVV.

V usage is TRBV12-3 or TRBV12-4 and J usage is TRBJ2-7; 7 bases agree with TRBD1. The CDR3 extends over 16 amino acids. Trimming took 4 bases from V and 3 from J; bases not matched to a gene: 12. The CDR3 loop reads CASSSTATGRIYEQYF. As DNA, the CDR3 is TGTGCCAGCAGTTCTACCGCGACAGGGCGGATCTACGAGCAGTACTTC.

Written as DNA, the CDR3 is TGTGCTAGTGGTTATGGACAGGAGCAAGATACGCAGTATTTT. It codes for CASGYGQEQDTQYF. The V call is TRBV12-5, the J call TRBJ2-3; TRBD1 aligns across 7 bases. Looked up from germline, CDR1 is LGHNT and CDR2 is FRNRAP. Unmatched junction bases numbered 6, after V lost 4 bases and J lost 5 bases. CDR3 length: 14 amino acids.

This clonotype was found a few times. V usage is TRBV28 and J usage is TRBJ2-7; 8 bases fit TRBD2. V lost 7 bases to trimming and J lost 0 bases; unmatched junction nucleotides: 11. This CDR3 is 16 amino acids long. Germline V gene sequence: CDR1 MDHEN, CDR2 SYDVKM. CDR3 region: CASISTTSVSSYEQYF. The CDR3 region has the DNA TGTGCCAGCATCTCAACGACTAGCGTTAGCTCCTACGAGCAGTACTTC.

The chain uses TRBV6-5 and TRBJ2-5; D may be TRBD2 (6 bases). The CDR3 is 19 residues long. Trimming took 4 bases from V and 1 from J, leaving 25 bases between them. Germline assignment: CDR1 MNHEY and CDR2 SVGAGI. CDR3 in DNA: TGTGCCAGCAGTTCCCCCCTCGGCGGGGTCAAGGGTGGCCAAGAGACCCAGTACTTC. This codes for CASSSPLGGVKGGQETQYF.

This clonotype appeared a few times. Its ends do not fully match the called genes, so a read error is possible. The V call is TRBV27, the J call TRBJ1-1, with D perhaps TRBD1 (5 bases). The germline V gene encodes CDR1 MNHEY and CDR2 SMNVEV (reference sequence). This CDR3 comprises 16 residues. As DNA, the CDR3 is TGTGCCAGCAGTTTAGACGGGGGTCATCCGAACCCTGAAGCTTTCTTT. It specifies CASSLDGGHPNPEAFF.

This clonotype has only a few counts. The rearrangement links TRBV9 to TRBJ1-1; the D gene is possibly TRBD1 (6 bases). The V gene's germline CDR1 is SGDLS and CDR2 YYNGEE. The CDR3 runs 15 residues. V gave up 0 bases and J gave up 0 bases, with 9 bases separating them. CDR3 DNA: TGTGCCAGCAGCGTAGTTCAGGGGATGAACACTGAAGCTTTCTTT. This translates into CASSVVQGMNTEAFF.

This clonotype has only one observation. This rearrangement joins TRBV5-1 to TRBJ2-3, with D perhaps TRBD1 (5 bases). The V end was cut by 5 bases, the J end by 2 bases, with 15 bases between. The CDR3 is made up of 15 amino acids. In germline, CDR1 is SGHRS, CDR2 YFSETQ. The CDR3: CASSWATADTDTQYF. The CDR3 DNA reads as TGCGCCAGCAGTTGGGCGACAGCCGACACAGATACGCAGTATTTT. Full variable domain (remainder filled in from reference TRBV5-1 and TRBJ2-3): KAGVTQTPRYLIKTRGQQVTLSCSPISGHRSVSWYQQTPGQGLQFLFEYFSETQRNKGNFPGRFSGRQFSNSRSEMNVSTLELGDSALYLCASSWATADTDTQYFGPGTRLTVL.

This clonotype was observed a handful of times. The rearrangement links TRBV7-9 to TRBJ2-7; D not resolved. The CDR3 has 14 residues. V was trimmed by 2 bases and J by 5 bases, leaving 13 bases between them. Germline-derived CDR1 and CDR2 are SEHNR and FQNEAQ (reference sequence). The CDR3 reads CASSLLAEGNEQYF. The CDR3 nucleotides are TGTGCCAGCAGCTTATTAGCCGAAGGGAACGAGCAGTACTTC.

This clonotype was counted a few times. The rearrangement links TRBV7-2 to TRBJ2-5; 7 bases match TRBD1. Judging by the DNA end, TRBJ2-7 fits better; the J call may be wrong. CDR1 SGHTA and CDR2 FQGNSA come from the germline V gene. The CDR3 totals 19 residues. The CDR3 loop is CASSLKNLPTGESGYEQYF. In nucleotides, the CDR3 is TGTGCCAGCAGCTTAAAAAACCTCCCTACAGGGGAGAGCGGCTACGAGCAGTACTTC.

This clonotype occurred a few times. The chain carries TRBV28 and TRBJ1-2; D not resolved. The CDR3 is made up of 15 amino acids. V was shortened by 5 bases and J by 7 bases, with 20 bases between the two germline ends. The germline V gene encodes CDR1 MDHEN and CDR2 SYDVKM. The CDR3 reads CASSIRPWVKGGYTF. The CDR3 coding sequence is TGTGCCAGCAGTATCCGACCGTGGGTTAAAGGTGGCTACACCTTC.

This chain joins TRBV2 and TRBJ2-2; D might be TRBD2 (6 bases). V was shortened by 8 bases and J by 3 bases, with 13 bases between the two germline ends. Germline values: CDR1 SNHLY, CDR2 FYNNEI. This CDR3 comprises 14 residues. The CDR3 DNA is TGTGCCAGCGGAGGGCGGATAGACACCGGGGAGCTGTTTTTT. Translating it yields CASGGRIDTGELFF.

This clonotype has more than one count but fewer than ten. The V call is TRBV7-9, the J call TRBJ2-1; D is undetermined. The J call may be incorrect, as the DNA end agrees better with TRBJ2-5. Germline V gives CDR1 SEHNR, CDR2 FQNEAQ (reference sequence). This CDR3 is built from 13 residues. Here the CDR3 DNA reads TGTGCCACCAACCTGCCCCGACAAGAGACCCAGTACTTC. Protein sequence: CATNLPRQETQYF.